Presented here are 17 T cell receptor beta chains from one specimen sequenced in a study of blood T cell repertoires in COVID-19. Method: immunoSEQ multiplex PCR; TCRdb's copy keeps in-frame clones and lacks some. The sample consists of about 27,000 clones, roughly 84% of them appearing once. Sequences were obtained from peripheral blood. The receptor set was obtained from a man aged 45 to 65 with active COVID-19.

The chain has TRBV28 and TRBJ1-2; no definite D call. Trimming cost V 3 bases and J 3 bases, with 14 bases left between them. Germline values: CDR1 MDHEN, CDR2 SYDVKM. The CDR3 is made up of 15 amino acids. CDR3: CASSFEGGRDYGYTF. CDR3 DNA sequence: TGTGCCAGCAGTTTCGAGGGAGGACGGGACTATGGCTACACCTTC.

J is TRBJ1-1 and V is TRBV11-1; 12 positions agree with TRBD1. The ends lost 3 bases at V and 5 bases at J; junction bases unmatched: 4. Germline V CDR1 and CDR2: SGHAT, FQDESV (reference sequence). The CDR3 extends over 15 amino acids. The CDR3 sequence is CASSLGQGARTEAFF. CDR3 DNA sequence: TGTGCCAGCAGCTTGGGACAGGGGGCAAGGACTGAAGCTTTCTTT.

J is TRBJ2-1 and V is TRBV2; TRBD2 agrees at 7 bases. The CDR3 covers 13 residues. Germline trimming cut 6 bases from V and 10 bases from J; bases unmatched to any gene: 9. The V gene's germline CDR1 is SNHLY and CDR2 FYNNEI. The CDR3 region is CASRDSAGIEQFF. The DNA of the CDR3 is TGTGCCAGCAGGGACTCAGCGGGAATCGAGCAGTTCTTC.

This clone came up once. This chain links TRBV19 with TRBJ1-3; a possible D gene is TRBD1 (6 bases). Germline V CDR1 and CDR2: LNHDA, SQIVND (reference sequence). The length of the CDR3 is 15 residues. Between the trimmed V and J ends, which lost 6 bases and 2 bases, there was a span of 14 bases. In DNA, the CDR3 is TGTGCCAGTAGGTGGACAGTAAGTGCTGGAAACACCATATATTTT. Translating gives CASRWTVSAGNTIYF.

The chain employs TRBV2 and TRBJ1-1; D not certain. This CDR3 is 13 amino acids long. V lost 4 bases and J lost 0, with 6 bases in between. Germline V gene lookup returns CDR1 SNHLY and CDR2 FYNNEI. CDR3 DNA sequence: TGTGCCAGCAGTGCCCAATTGAACACTGAAGCTTTCTTT. This gives the protein CASSAQLNTEAFF. Looking up the rest from reference TRBV2 and TRBJ1-1 gives the full variable domain: EPEVTQTPSHQVTQMGQEVILRCVPISNHLYFYWYRQILGQKVEFLVSFYNNEISEKSEIFDDQFSVERPDGSNFTLKIRSTKLEDSAMYFCASSAQLNTEAFFGQGTRLTVV.

The rearrangement uses TRBV7-9 and TRBJ2-1, with 9 bases aligning to TRBD1. Germline CDR1 and CDR2: SEHNR and FQNEAQ (reference sequence). This CDR3 region has 15 residues. J lost 14 bases, V lost 5 bases, and 16 bases had no gene match. The CDR3 region has the DNA TGTGCCAGCAGCCCCAGCATGTCCGGGGACAGGGTGAAGTTCTTC. Its protein is CASSPSMSGDRVKFF.

The chain carries TRBV5-1 and TRBJ1-6, with TRBD1 matching over 8 bases. The V gene end was trimmed by 4 bases and the J gene end by 7 bases; junction bases not matched to a gene: 4. The length of the CDR3 is 14 residues. Germline values: CDR1 SGHRS, CDR2 YFSETQ. CDR3 sequence reads: CASSRGQVNSPLHF. The CDR3 DNA follows: TGCGCCAGCAGCCGGGGACAGGTAAATTCACCCCTCCACTTT.

By frequency in the sample, this clone is medium-sized. The junction shows a germline mismatch at one end, possibly a read error. The chain employs TRBV7-9 and TRBJ1-1; 7 nucleotides match TRBD1. The CDR3 sequence is 15 residues long. Germline V gives CDR1 SEHNR, CDR2 FQNEAQ (reference sequence). The CDR3 region is CASSLVTGVNPEAFF. The CDR3 region has the DNA TGTGCCAGCAGCTTAGTTACAGGGGTGAACCCTGAAGCTTTCTTT.

The chain recombines TRBV10-2 with TRBJ1-1; a possible D gene is TRBD1 (6 bases). Germline V lookup: CDR1 WSHSY, CDR2 SAAADI. The CDR3 is 14 residues long. V was cut by 6 bases and J by 7 bases, with 18 bases left in between. CDR3 coding DNA: TGCGCCAGCAGACCCTTAACAGGGTTTGGTGAAGCTTTCTTT. Its translation: CASRPLTGFGEAFF.

The rearrangement joins TRBV15 to TRBJ1-4, with D maybe TRBD1 (6 bases). Looked up from germline, CDR1 is LNHNV and CDR2 is YYDKDF (reference sequence). V shed 0 bases and J shed 7 bases, with 12 bases lying between them. The CDR3 consists of 15 residues. CDR3 nucleotides: TGTGCCACCAGCAGAGATGGGGGGGCCGTTGAAAAACTGTTTTTT. Its protein product is CATSRDGGAVEKLFF.

V is TRBV5-6 and J is TRBJ1-5; 10 bases are a match to TRBD1. Germline assignment: CDR1 SGHDT and CDR2 YYEEEE. The CDR3 covers 14 residues. The V and J ends lost 4 bases and 7 bases, in that order; junction bases with no gene match: 5. CDR3 protein: CASSGDRGHQPQHF. In DNA, the CDR3 is TGTGCCAGCAGCGGGGACAGGGGCCACCAGCCCCAGCATTTT. The variable domain in full, with the rest retrieved from reference TRBV5-6 and TRBJ1-5, is DAGVTQSPTHLIKTRGQQVTLRCSPKSGHDTVSWYQQALGQGPQFIFQYYEEEERQRGNFPDRFSGHQFPNYSSELNVNALLLGDSALYLCASSGDRGHQPQHFGDGTRLSIL.

V usage is TRBV10-2 and J usage is TRBJ2-7, with TRBD1 matching 8 bases. V lost 7 bases, J lost 0 bases, and 8 bases stayed unmatched. Germline V gene sequence: CDR1 WSHSY, CDR2 SAAADI. The CDR3 is 15 residues long. The CDR3 bases are TGCGCCAGCACCTTAGGACAGGGCGCCTCCTACGAGCAGTACGTC. As protein: CASTLGQGASYEQYV.

The chain uses TRBV7-2 and TRBJ2-3, with D perhaps matching TRBD2 (5 bases). Germline values: CDR1 SGHTA, CDR2 FQGNSA. V dropped 0 bases and J dropped 3 bases, with 10 bases sitting between them. The CDR3 length is 15 residues. In DNA, the CDR3 is TGTGCCAGCAGCTTAGCCTGGACTCAGACAGATACGCAGTATTTT. It yields the protein CASSLAWTQTDTQYF.

The chain has TRBV7-2 and TRBJ2-1, with D tentatively TRBD1 (5 bases). In germline, CDR1 is SGHTA, CDR2 FQGNSA. V lost 1 base to trimming and J lost 3 bases, with 10 bases between them. This CDR3 region has 15 residues. The CDR3 protein is CASSLDGRGYNEQFF. DNA of the CDR3: TGTGCCAGCAGCTTAGACGGTAGGGGCTACAATGAGCAGTTCTTC.

CDR3 amino acids: CATSDPETTGGLETQYF. The DNA of the CDR3 is TGTGCCACCAGTGATCCGGAGACGACAGGGGGCTTGGAGACCCAGTACTTC. The chain recombines TRBV24-1 with TRBJ2-5, with 10 bases identical to TRBD1. Germline values: CDR1 KGHDR, CDR2 SFDVKD. The junction had 11 bases not matched to a gene; V was cut back by 3 bases and J by 5 bases. The CDR3 is 17 residues long.

This clone occurred once. The chain is built from TRBV11-3 and TRBJ2-1, with 9 bases lining up with TRBD1. CDR1 is SGHNT and CDR2 is YENEEA in the germline V gene. The CDR3 has 15 residues. The J segment lost 5 bases and the V segment lost 5 bases, leaving 7 bases of the junction unmatched. In DNA form, the CDR3 reads TGTGCCAGCAGCCCCCGGGACAGGGATCACAATGAGCAGTTCTTC. It specifies CASSPRDRDHNEQFF.

The rearrangement joins TRBV27 to TRBJ2-5; D perhaps matches TRBD1 (5 bases). The V gene lost 6 bases and the J gene lost 2 bases, with 16 bases spanning the gap. Germline CDR1 is MNHEY and CDR2 is SMNVEV (reference sequence). CDR3 size: 15 residues. In DNA, the CDR3 is TGTGCCAGCAGCTCCCAATACAGGCTTCAAGAGACCCAGTACTTC. It encodes CASSSQYRLQETQYF.